A selection of T cell receptor beta chains follows, all from one sample in a study of cytomegalovirus exposure and HLA in healthy donors. Clones were read by immunoSEQ multiplex PCR, and TCRdb kept only the in-frame ones, dropping some. The sample lists 100,000 or so clones; roughly 75% were seen once. The sample comprised PBMCs. The receptor set was obtained from a man aged 30 to 39 in good health and CMV-seronegative. Both conserved end residues are part of each CDR3. A D gene is named only where the DNA matches it firmly. Part of the rows lack a size; the others show once, few, many or a class for expanded clones.

d_call,clone_size,v_call,j_call,cdr3_aa,cdr3_nt
TRBD1,NA,TRBV5-1,TRBJ1-6,CASSLRQGKNSPLHF,TGCGCCAGCAGCTTGAGACAGGGGAAGAATTCACCCCTCCACTTT
TRBD2,NA,TRBV7-7,TRBJ2-5,CASSPSGGQETQYF,TGTGCCAGCAGCCCCTCGGGGGGCCAAGAGACCCAGTACTTC
NA,NA,TRBV5-1,TRBJ2-1,CASSLPPGGHEQFF,TGCGCCAGCAGCTTACCCCCCGGGGGACATGAGCAGTTCTTC
TRBD1,NA,TRBV18,TRBJ1-1,CASSPRDREAFF,TGTGCCAGCTCACCCCGGGACAGAGAAGCTTTCTTT
NA,NA,TRBV29-1,TRBJ1-2,CSVAEGRSSYGYTF,TGCAGCGTTGCCGAGGGTAGGAGCAGCTATGGCTACACCTTC
NA,NA,TRBV4-1,TRBJ2-5,CASSPSRARQETQYF,TGCGCCAGCAGTCCTTCCAGGGCCCGGCAAGAGACCCAGTACTTC
TRBD1,NA,TRBV11-2,TRBJ1-3,CASSSRGTERSGNTIYF,TGTGCCAGCAGCTCCCGGGGGACAGAAAGATCTGGAAACACCATATATTTT
TRBD1,NA,TRBV29-1,TRBJ2-7,CSGGQGVSLNEQYF,TGCAGCGGGGGACAGGGGGTTTCTCTGAACGAGCAGTACTTC
TRBD2,NA,TRBV19,TRBJ2-2,CASTAGGGTGELFF,TGTGCCAGTACGGCGGGAGGAGGGACCGGGGAGCTGTTTTTT
TRBD1,NA,TRBV30,TRBJ1-2,CAWSLGQVDGYTF,TGTGCCTGGAGTCTAGGACAGGTGGATGGCTACACCTTC
TRBD2,NA,TRBV19,TRBJ2-1,CASRGGPLFF,TGTGCCAGTCGCGGGGGGCCGCTTTTCTTC
TRBD1,NA,TRBV4-1,TRBJ1-2,CASRQTGNYGYTF,TGCGCCAGCAGGCAGACAGGGAACTATGGCTACACCTTC
NA,NA,TRBV4-2,TRBJ1-1,CASSHQTGEAFF,TGTGCCAGCAGCCATCAAACAGGGGAAGCTTTCTTT
NA,NA,TRBV10-2,TRBJ2-7,CASSAGPLYEQYF,TGCGCCAGCAGTGCGGGTCCACTTTACGAGCAGTACTTC
TRBD1,NA,TRBV11-2,TRBJ2-7,CAKDRGIGEQYF,TGTGCCAAGGACAGGGGAATCGGCGAGCAGTACTTC
NA,NA,TRBV5-1,TRBJ1-4,CASSPPGTEKLFF,TGCGCCAGCAGCCCCCCGGGAACAGAAAAACTGTTTTTT
TRBD1,NA,TRBV9,TRBJ1-1,CASSRGQGATEAFF,TGTGCCAGCAGCCGGGGACAGGGGGCCACTGAAGCTTTCTTT
TRBD1,few,TRBV19,TRBJ1-2,CASGPTGVRGYTF,TGTGCCAGTGGCCCCACAGGGGTTCGGGGCTACACCTTC
NA,NA,TRBV18,TRBJ1-5,CASSPRGSANQPQHF,TGTGCCAGCTCACCACGTGGGAGTGCAAATCAGCCCCAGCATTTT
NA,NA,TRBV5-4,TRBJ2-5,CASSPPGETQYF,TGTGCCAGCAGCCCGCCGGGGGAGACCCAGTACTTC
NA,NA,TRBV2,TRBJ2-1,CATVATYNEQFF,TGTGCCACCGTAGCCACCTACAATGAGCAGTTCTTC
TRBD1,NA,TRBV7-9,TRBJ1-1,CASSGQGRTEAFF,TGTGCCAGCAGCGGACAGGGGAGAACTGAAGCTTTCTTT
TRBD2,NA,TRBV6-6,TRBJ2-1,CASSYALAGGGNEQFF,TGTGCCAGCAGTTACGCCCTAGCGGGAGGGGGCAATGAGCAGTTCTTC
NA,NA,TRBV4-1,TRBJ2-7,CTSSQGGGRSYEQYF,TGCACCAGCAGCCAAGGAGGTGGTAGGTCCTACGAGCAGTACTTC